Listed below are T cell receptor beta chains from one sample, sequenced in a study of blood T cell repertoires in COVID-19. Sequencing used immunoSEQ multiplex PCR; TCRdb keeps in-frame clones, though not all of them. The table lists about 82,000 clones, 70% to 90% of them singletons. The specimen was peripheral blood. The source is a man older than 75 with active or convalescent COVID-19. Each CDR3 is given with its conserved first and last residue. D genes are given only for firm matches. Rows give clone size only sometimes, using once, few, many, or a class for an expanded clone.

>TRBJ1-1|.|.|TRBV5-4
TGTGCCAGCAGCTTGAACAGGGTAGACACTGAAGCTTTCTTT
CASSLNRVDTEAFF
>TRBJ2-5|.|TRBD1|TRBV6-5
TGTGCCGCCCAGGGGGCGATCCAAGAGACCCAGTACTTC
CAAQGAIQETQYF
>TRBJ2-1|.|.|TRBV9
TGTGCCAGCAGCAGAACTAGAAATGAGCAGTTCTTC
CASSRTRNEQFF
>TRBJ2-1|.|TRBD2|TRBV28
TGTGCCAGCAGTCTCGGGACTACAAAAGAAAACAATGAGCAGTTCTTC
CASSLGTTKENNEQFF
>TRBJ1-6|few|TRBD1|TRBV5-1
TGCGCCAGCAGCCCGAATGGACAGGCGAATTCACCCCTCCACTTT
CASSPNGQANSPLHF
>TRBJ1-5|.|TRBD1|TRBV9
TGTGCCAGCAGCCCGGGGACAGGGTTTAATCAGCCCCAGCATTTT
CASSPGTGFNQPQHF
>TRBJ1-5|.|.|TRBV25-1
TGTGCCAGCAGGGGCGACAGAACCGAGCGCAATCAGCCCCAGCATTTT
CASRGDRTERNQPQHF
>TRBJ2-1|.|TRBD2|TRBV4-1
TGCGCCAGCAGCCACCTAGCGGTGAACAATGAGCAGTTCTTC
CASSHLAVNNEQFF
>TRBJ1-6|few|.|TRBV3-1/TRBV3-2
TGTGCCAGCGGGAGTCAAGCCTCCTATAATTCACCCCTCCACTTT
CASGSQASYNSPLHF
>TRBJ1-5|.|.|TRBV4-1
TGCGCCAGCAGCCAAGGCAGGGACAATCAGCCCCAGCATTTT
CASSQGRDNQPQHF
>TRBJ1-5|.|TRBD1|TRBV19
TGTGCCAGTAGTAGGCCCCGGGACAGTAACTTATATAGCAATCAGCCCCAGCATTTT
CASSRPRDSNLYSNQPQHF
>TRBJ2-2|.|TRBD1|TRBV29-1
TGCAGCGTTGAAACAGGGGGCGGGAACACCGGGGAGCTGTTTTTT
CSVETGGGNTGELFF
>TRBJ2-3|.|TRBD2|TRBV20-1
TGCAGTGCCCTACCGGGACTAGAACAGTATTTT
CSALPGLEQYF
>TRBJ1-5|.|.|TRBV2
TGTGCCAGCAGCCTGCTGGCCCCTGGCAGTCAGCCCCAGCATTTT
CASSLLAPGSQPQHF
>TRBJ1-6|.|.|TRBV5-1
TGCGCCAGCAGCTTAACTGGAACCGGGGATTCACCCCTCCACTTT
CASSLTGTGDSPLHF
>TRBJ1-2|.|TRBD1|TRBV5-1
TGCGCCAGCAGCCCGGGACAGGGGGCTTGGAATGGCTACACCTTC
CASSPGQGAWNGYTF
>TRBJ2-1|.|.|TRBV10-3
TGTGCCATCAGTGATATTTCGGGACACTCCTACAATGAGCAGTTCTTC
CAISDISGHSYNEQFF
>TRBJ1-4|once|.|TRBV7-9
TGTGCCAGTTCACCAGGGAATGAAAAACTGTTTTTT
CASSPGNEKLFF
>TRBJ2-5|.|TRBD2|TRBV7-9
TGTGCCAGCAGCGGAGGACTAGCGGGGTGGGGTCAAGAGACCCAGTACTTC
CASSGGLAGWGQETQYF
>TRBJ2-2|.|.|TRBV5-6
TGTGCCAGCAGCCCTGCGCCAGGGAGGTCCACCGGGGAGCTGTTTTTT
CASSPAPGRSTGELFF
>TRBJ1-5|.|.|TRBV21-1
TGTGCCAGTACGAGGGACAGGGGGGATCAGCCCCAGCATTTT
CASTRDRGDQPQHF
>TRBJ2-2|.|.|TRBV27
TGTGCCAGCAGTTCGTGGACAGAGGGGACCGGGGAGCTGTTTTTT
CASSSWTEGTGELFF
>TRBJ2-3|.|.|TRBV24-1
TGTGCCACCAGTGATTCAGGGCGGGGTAGTACAGATACGCAGTATTTT
CATSDSGRGSTDTQYF
>TRBJ1-1|.|TRBD1|TRBV5-1
TGCGCCAGCAGCTTTACAGGGGCCTTTAACACTGAAGCTTTCTTT
CASSFTGAFNTEAFF
>TRBJ2-5|.|TRBD2|TRBV5-1
TGCGCCAGCAGTTCGACTAGCGGGCAAACACAAGAGACCCAGTACTTC
CASSSTSGQTQETQYF
>TRBJ2-2|.|TRBD1|TRBV18
TGTGCCAGCTCACTTAATACAGGGGCGAACACCGGGGAGCTGTTTTTT
CASSLNTGANTGELFF
>TRBJ2-3|.|TRBD2|TRBV4-1
TGCGCCAGCAGCCAGGCCCCTAGCGGGGGGGCCACAGATACGCAGTATTTT
CASSQAPSGGATDTQYF
>TRBJ2-1|.|TRBD2|TRBV7-2
TGTGCCAGCAGCTTAACGGGGGGGCTCAATGAGCAGTTCTTC
CASSLTGGLNEQFF
>TRBJ1-1|few|TRBD1|TRBV19
TGTGCCAGTAGTATCCGGGACAGGGTTAGTCGAGCTTTCTTT
CASSIRDRVSRAFF
>TRBJ2-5|.|.|TRBV19
TGTGCCAGTAACACTCAGGGTTCGGAGACCCAGTACTTC
CASNTQGSETQYF
>TRBJ2-1|.|.|TRBV5-1
TGCGCCAGCAGCCTCACAACCAGGGCTGACAATGAGCAGTTCTTC
CASSLTTRADNEQFF
>TRBJ1-5|.|TRBD1|TRBV19
TGTGCCAGTTCTCCGGGACAGGGACATCAGCCCCAGCATTTT
CASSPGQGHQPQHF